Presented here are 20 T cell receptor beta chains from one specimen sequenced in a study of blood T cell repertoires in COVID-19 (TCRdb year 2020). Receptors were amplified or captured by the immunoSEQ multiplex PCR assay. This immuneACCESS table, as held by TCRdb, lists in-frame sequences with V and J called but not all clones. Of the missing ones, under half trace to an unresolved V gene in checked studies; the others have no known cause. For this sample there are about 200,000 clones; approximately 86% appear just once. The top ten clones comprise 3.8% of the sample. Sequenced: PBMCs or T cells enriched from blood (not recorded which). These receptors all come from a woman in her 40s with acute COVID-19.

This clone was counted a few times. The CDR3 nucleotides are TGTGCCAGCAGCTTTACAGGGGGCAGCTCCTACGAGCAGTACTTC. Translated, it gives CASSFTGGSSYEQYF. V is TRBV7-9 and J is TRBJ2-7; 9 bases line up with TRBD1. V shed 3 bases and J 0 bases; nucleotides not matched to a gene: 3. CDR3 size: 15 residues. Germline V gives CDR1 SEHNR, CDR2 FQNEAQ (reference sequence).

The genes are TRBV7-2 and TRBJ2-7; the D gene is possibly TRBD1 (6 bases). The CDR3 loop spans 13 amino acids. Trimming shortened V by 3 bases and J by 5 bases, and 11 bases separated the two germline ends. Germline values: CDR1 SGHTA, CDR2 FQGNSA. The DNA of the CDR3 is TGTGCCAGCAGCTTGCAGGGGTATGACGAGCAGTACTTC. It yields the protein CASSLQGYDEQYF.

Comment on this clone: In the same sample, other DNA sequences code for this CDR3. The chain has TRBV12-3 or TRBV12-4 and TRBJ1-3; no firm D call. This CDR3 is built from 13 residues. V was cut by 1 base and J by 4 bases, with 5 bases left in between. CDR3 nucleotide sequence: TGTGCCAGCAGTTTAGGAGCCGGAAACACCATATATTTT. Amino acids: CASSLGAGNTIYF.

The CDR3 nucleotides read TGCGCCAGCAGCCAGGCAGTCCTAGCCAAAAACATTCAGTACTTC. Translation gives CASSQAVLAKNIQYF. The chain carries TRBV4-1 and TRBJ2-4; D remains unclear. The CDR3 covers 15 residues. V lost 3 bases and J lost 0, with 9 bases in between. Germline assignment: CDR1 MGHRA and CDR2 YSYEKL.

In this sample, this clone turned up once. The chain joins TRBV10-3 to TRBJ2-1; no firm D call. V gave up 6 bases and J gave up 5 bases, with 8 bases separating them. Germline CDR1 reads ENHRY; CDR2 reads SYGVKD. CDR3 length equals 12 residues. The CDR3 sequence: CAISHMNNEQFF. The CDR3 DNA reads as TGTGCCATCAGCCACATGAACAATGAGCAGTTCTTC.

The chain combines TRBV11-3 with TRBJ1-3, with D unresolved. V shed 3 bases and J shed 4 bases, with 13 bases lying between them. Germline V gene lookup returns CDR1 SGHNT and CDR2 YENEEA. CDR3 length: 15 amino acids. CDR3 bases: TGTGCCAGCAGCTTGAGCTCATATCCGGGAAACACCATATATTTT. It yields the protein CASSLSSYPGNTIYF. The full variable domain, rest sourced from reference TRBV11-3 and TRBJ1-3, is EAGVVQSPRYKIIEKKQPVAFWCNPISGHNTLYWYLQNLGQGPELLIRYENEEAVDDSQLPKDRFSAERLKGVDSTLKIQPAELGDSAVYLCASSLSSYPGNTIYFGEGSWLTVV.

The rearrangement joins TRBV6-1 to TRBJ1-2; D gene ambiguous. Germline V CDR1 and CDR2: MNHNS, SASEGT. This CDR3 comprises 14 residues. Trimming shortened V by 1 base and J by 7 bases, and 13 bases separated the two germline ends. As DNA, the CDR3 is TGTGCCAGCAGTGAAGGTGCAGAGGGTGGTGGCTACACCTTC. It translates to CASSEGAEGGGYTF.

The chain uses TRBV5-1 and TRBJ2-3; D perhaps matches TRBD1 (6 bases). Germline loops: CDR1 SGHRS, CDR2 YFSETQ. V was cut by 0 bases and J by 3 bases, with 8 bases left in between. The length of the CDR3 is 14 residues. CDR3 loop: CASSLGTETDTQYF. CDR3 coding DNA: TGCGCCAGCAGCTTGGGGACAGAAACAGATACGCAGTATTTT.

DNA for the CDR3: TGTGCCAGCGCGGGGGGGCGGAGGGGTGCAACTAATGAAAAACTGTTTTTT. Translated: CASAGGRRGATNEKLFF. The J gene is TRBJ1-4, the V gene TRBV28, with D perhaps matching TRBD1 (6 bases). There are 17 residues in the CDR3. Per the germline V gene, CDR1 is MDHEN and CDR2 is SYDVKM. The ends were cut back, 8 bases at V and 0 bases at J, with 19 bases in the middle.

The genes are TRBV9 and TRBJ2-7; TRBD2 matches 8 bases. Germline CDR1 reads SGDLS; CDR2 reads YYNGEE. J lost 6 bases, V lost 3 bases, and 11 bases had no gene match. CDR3 length equals 15 residues. Here the CDR3 reads CASSGGNSGMGEQYF. The CDR3 coding sequence is TGTGCCAGCAGCGGGGGCAATAGCGGGATGGGCGAGCAGTACTTC.

This chain connects TRBV3-1 (or the pseudogene TRBV3-2) to TRBJ1-6; 7 positions match TRBD1. V trimming: 2 bases; J trimming: 0 bases; junction bases outside the gene matches: 10. The CDR3 covers 19 residues. CDR1 is LGHDT and CDR2 is YNNKEL in the germline V gene (reference sequence). This CDR3 is CASSQPMDRFSSYNSPLHF. In DNA, the CDR3 is TGTGCCAGCAGCCAACCCATGGACAGGTTCAGCTCCTATAATTCACCCCTCCACTTT.

V usage is TRBV7-9 and J usage is TRBJ2-7, with a possible D match to TRBD2 (5 bases). Germline CDR1 is SEHNR and CDR2 is FQNEAQ (reference sequence). Trimming cost V 5 bases and J 7 bases, with 12 bases left between them. The CDR3 sequence is 12 residues long. The CDR3 bases are TGTGCCAGCAGCCTCGGGGTCGGTGAGCAGTACTTC. Protein: CASSLGVGEQYF.

The chain carries TRBV13 and TRBJ2-1; TRBD1 matches at 10 bases. The trim removed 3 bases at V and 9 bases at J, leaving 5 bases unmatched. Germline values: CDR1 PRHDT, CDR2 FYEKMQ (reference sequence). The CDR3 loop spans 14 amino acids. The CDR3 nucleotides read TGTGCCAGCAGCTTCGGGGACAGGGGTGCTGAGCAGTTCTTC. Translated: CASSFGDRGAEQFF.

This chain links TRBV18 with TRBJ2-7, with 7 bases fitting TRBD2. CDR3 size: 14 residues. The V and J ends lost 3 bases and 0 bases, in that order; junction bases with no gene match: 2. The germline V gene encodes CDR1 KGHSH and CDR2 LQKENI. The CDR3 spells CASSPGLSSYEQYF. In nucleotides, the CDR3 is TGTGCCAGCTCACCGGGACTAAGCTCCTACGAGCAGTACTTC.

The J gene is TRBJ2-7, the V gene TRBV19, with D perhaps TRBD2 (5 bases). The CDR3 is 12 residues long. The V gene's germline CDR1 is LNHDA and CDR2 SQIVND (reference sequence). V was trimmed by 6 bases and J by 3 bases, leaving 9 bases between them. In DNA, the CDR3 is TGTGCCAGTAGCGGGAAGAGCTACGAGCAGTACTTC. Translated: CASSGKSYEQYF.

There are a few counts of this clone. The chain carries TRBV18 and TRBJ2-4; D is possibly TRBD2 (6 bases). CDR1 KGHSH and CDR2 LQKENI come from the germline V gene. V was trimmed by 0 bases and J by 0 bases, leaving 15 bases between them. The CDR3 sequence is 18 residues long. DNA of the CDR3: TGTGCCAGCTCACCACCCCGGACGGGAGACTTAGCCAAAAACATTCAGTACTTC. Protein: CASSPPRTGDLAKNIQYF.

V is TRBV3-1 (or the pseudogene TRBV3-2) and J is TRBJ2-1; tentatively, D is TRBD2 (6 bases). In germline, CDR1 is LGHDT, CDR2 YNNKEL (reference sequence). V lost 0 bases and J 2 bases, leaving 26 bases between the germline ends. The CDR3 extends over 21 amino acids. The CDR3 region has the DNA TGTGCCAGCAGCCAAGATAGGAATAGCGGACTTATCTCCATCACCTACAATGAGCAGTTCTTC. As protein: CASSQDRNSGLISITYNEQFF.

The rearrangement links TRBV11-2 to TRBJ2-7, with D tentatively TRBD2 (6 bases). This CDR3 region has 17 residues. Germline assignment: CDR1 SGHAT and CDR2 FQNNGV. Trimming stripped 5 bases from V and 0 bases from J, with 20 bases between. The CDR3, as DNA: TGTGCCAGCAGCCCTGGGGGGTTCCTGCTTTCCTCCTACGAGCAGTACTTC. Translating gives CASSPGGFLLSSYEQYF. The whole variable domain, remainder taken from reference TRBV11-2 and TRBJ2-7, is EAGVAQSPRYKIIEKRQSVAFWCNPISGHATLYWYQQILGQGPKLLIQFQNNGVVDDSQLPKDRFSAERLKGVDSTLKIQPAKLEDSAVYLCASSPGGFLLSSYEQYFGPGTRLTVT.

The J gene is TRBJ2-5, the V gene TRBV11-3, with a possible D match to TRBD2 (7 bases). V dropped 2 bases and J dropped 5 bases, with 15 bases sitting between them. This CDR3 is 15 amino acids long. Germline CDR1 and CDR2: SGHNT and YENEEA. The CDR3 is CASSLRRGRGETQYF. The CDR3 bases are TGTGCCAGCAGCTTAAGGCGGGGGCGGGGGGAGACCCAGTACTTC.

The V call is TRBV28, the J call TRBJ1-5, with 7 bases identical to TRBD1. The CDR3 extends over 15 amino acids. The germline gives CDR1 MDHEN, CDR2 SYDVKM. J was trimmed by 4 bases and V by 5 bases; bases with no gene match: 8. In nucleotides, the CDR3 is TGTGCCAGCAGTCAGGGGGACAGTCGGAATCAGCCCCAGCATTTT. Its protein product is CASSQGDSRNQPQHF.